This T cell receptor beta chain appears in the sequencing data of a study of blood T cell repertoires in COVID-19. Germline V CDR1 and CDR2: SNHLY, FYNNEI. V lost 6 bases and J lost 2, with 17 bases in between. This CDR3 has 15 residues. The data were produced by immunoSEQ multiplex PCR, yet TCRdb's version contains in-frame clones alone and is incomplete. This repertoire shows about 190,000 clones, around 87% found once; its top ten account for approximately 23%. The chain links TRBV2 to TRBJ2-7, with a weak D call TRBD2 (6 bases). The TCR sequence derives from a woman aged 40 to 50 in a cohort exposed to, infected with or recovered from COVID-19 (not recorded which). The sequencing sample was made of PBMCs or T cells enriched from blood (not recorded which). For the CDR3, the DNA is TGTGCCAGCAGGGACCCTAATGGGAGGCCCTACGAGCAGTACTTC. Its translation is CASRDPNGRPYEQYF.